This entry lists 12 T cell receptor beta chains sequenced from one sample in a study of molecular identifiers for immune sequencing clone quantification. MiXCR was run by TCRdb on the PCR reads, yielding one entry per CDR3 protein. The table lists tens of thousands of distinct CDR3 sequences, roughly 15% of them singletons. The material sequenced was naive CD8+ T cells from blood, with Jurkat cell RNA spiked in. Indicated subset: FACS-sorted CD8+CD4-CCR7+CD45RA+ naive T cells. The receptors come from a human donor in good health. Some libraries in this study had Jurkat cell RNA spiked in.

In this sample, this clonotype turned up many times. This chain uses TRBV29-1 with TRBJ1-3; D remains unclear. The germline CDR1 and CDR2 sequences are SQVTM and ANQGSEA. Trimming removed 1 base at V and 4 bases at J, with 14 bases between. The length of the CDR3 is 15 residues. CDR3 loop: CSVEAPNSSGNTIYF. In DNA form, the CDR3 reads TGCAGCGTTGAAGCCCCTAACAGCTCAGGAAACACCATATATTTT.

This clonotype was recorded many times. The chain employs TRBV15 and TRBJ2-5; D is possibly TRBD2 (5 bases). Trimming removed 0 bases from V and 4 bases from J, with 15 bases in between. Germline-derived CDR1 and CDR2 are LNHNV and YYDKDF (reference sequence). The CDR3 loop spans 16 amino acids. CDR3 coding DNA: TGTGCCACCAGCAGAGATTATGGAGAGGAGGTAGAGACCCAGTACTTC. Its translation: CATSRDYGEEVETQYF.

In its sample, this clonotype was seen many times. The V gene is TRBV4-1, the J gene TRBJ1-1; D gene ambiguous. V dropped 2 bases and J dropped 6 bases, with 4 bases sitting between them. The CDR3 contains 11 residues. Germline CDR1 reads MGHRA; CDR2 reads YSYEKL. The DNA for the CDR3 is TGCGCCAGCAGCCAAAACTCTGAAGCTTTCTTT. Translation gives CASSQNSEAFF.

The sample holds many counts of this clonotype. This sequence joins TRBV10-3 and TRBJ2-7; 9 bases agree with TRBD2. CDR3 length: 17 residues. The junction had 8 bases not matched to a gene; V was cut back by 0 bases and J by 2 bases. Germline CDR1 and CDR2: ENHRY and SYGVKD. The DNA for the CDR3 is TGTGCCATCAGTGAGTCGATTGCGGCGGGAGGGCCCTACGAGCAGTACTTC. Translated: CAISESIAAGGPYEQYF.

This clonotype was seen at least ten times. CDR3 protein: CATSRAERGGTDTQYF. For the CDR3, the DNA is TGTGCCACCAGCAGAGCCGAGCGGGGCGGTACAGATACGCAGTATTTT. J is TRBJ2-3 and V is TRBV15; 7 bases map to TRBD2. The trim removed 1 base at V and 3 bases at J, leaving 7 bases unmatched. The CDR3 is made up of 16 amino acids. Per germline, CDR1 LNHNV and CDR2 YYDKDF (reference sequence).

This clonotype has ten or more counts. The V gene is TRBV6-5, the J gene TRBJ2-3; maybe TRBD1 (6 bases). Trimming pared 5 bases from V and 3 bases from J, leaving 15 bases between. Germline V lookup: CDR1 MNHEY, CDR2 SVGAGI. This CDR3 spans 15 amino acids. The CDR3 region has the DNA TGTGCCAGCAGTCAGCCGGGACACGGGACAGATACGCAGTATTTT. Protein product: CASSQPGHGTDTQYF.

This clonotype has a count of ten or more. V usage is TRBV29-1 and J usage is TRBJ2-7, with a weak D call TRBD1 (6 bases). The germline CDR1 and CDR2 sequences are SQVTM and ANQGSEA. V was trimmed by 4 bases and J by 2 bases, leaving 9 bases between them. The CDR3 consists of 12 residues. Written as DNA, the CDR3 is TGCAGCGTTGTTGAGGGGGCCTACGAGCAGTACTTC. Its protein product is CSVVEGAYEQYF.

This clonotype was recorded many times. The chain uses TRBV14 and TRBJ2-3, with 7 bases matching TRBD1. The ends lost 4 bases at V and 4 bases at J; junction bases unmatched: 5. CDR1 and CDR2 (germline): SGHDN, FVKESK. CDR3 length: 14 residues. The CDR3 DNA is TGTGCCAGCAGCCCTACAGGGGTAGCAGATACGCAGTATTTT. Protein: CASSPTGVADTQYF.

Note on this clonotype: Sequence at one end of the junction differs from germline and may be a read error. The rearrangement links TRBV7-2 to TRBJ2-3; the match to TRBD2 covers 13 bases. The CDR3 consists of 15 residues. CDR1 and CDR2 (germline): SGHTA, FQGNSA. The CDR3 nucleotides are TGTGCCAGCAGCTCAGGACTAGCGGGAGCGGATACGCAGCAGTTT. It encodes CASSSGLAGADTQQF.

This clonotype was seen repeatedly, ten times or more. The chain couples TRBV9 to TRBJ2-7; the match to TRBD2 covers 7 bases. CDR1 is SGDLS and CDR2 is YYNGEE in the germline V gene. Unmatched junction bases numbered 5, after V lost 4 bases and J lost 1 base. The CDR3 totals 14 residues. For the CDR3, the DNA is TGTGCCAGCAGCAGCGGGGTCAAATCCTACGAGCAGTACTTC. It encodes CASSSGVKSYEQYF.

This clonotype was recorded at least ten times. This chain joins TRBV30 and TRBJ2-2, with D uncertain. The CDR3 consists of 13 residues. Per germline, CDR1 GTSNPN and CDR2 SVGIG (reference sequence). Trimming took 0 bases from V and 5 from J, leaving 7 bases between them. CDR3 DNA sequence: TGTGCCTGGAGTGTTTTGGGTACCGGGGAGCTGTTTTTT. Its protein is CAWSVLGTGELFF. Supplemented by reference TRBV30 and TRBJ2-2, the full variable domain reads SQTIHQWPATLVQPVGSPLSLECTVEGTSNPNLYWYRQAAGRGLQLLFYSVGIGQISSEVPQNLSASRPQDRQFILSSKKLLLSDSGFYLCAWSVLGTGELFFGEGSRLTVL.

This clonotype turned up a few times. This could be a read error, since a much larger clone is one nucleotide away. The chain employs TRBV3-1 and TRBJ2-3, with TRBD2 matching over 10 bases. The germline V gene encodes CDR1 LGHDT and CDR2 YNNKEL (reference sequence). After removal of 0 bases from V and 8 bases from J, the junction contained 8 bases not matched to a gene. CDR3 length: 16 amino acids. The CDR3 sequence is CASSQDWLAGAGTQYF. The CDR3 coding sequence is TGTGCCAGCAGCCAAGATTGGCTAGCGGGAGCAGGTACGCAGTATTTT.